The T cell receptor (beta chain) described here comes from a study of blood T cell repertoires in COVID-19. Study at large: Acute-phase and convalescent COVID-19 samples originated in the United States, Italy and Spain.

Assay used: immunoSEQ multiplex PCR; TCRdb lists only in-frame clones, some missing. The table lists around 99,000 clones, roughly 90% of them singletons. The V gene's germline CDR1 is SGHAT and CDR2 FQNNGV. Trimming cost V 0 bases and J 2 bases, with 8 bases left between them. This CDR3 is built from 16 residues. J is TRBJ1-6 and V is TRBV11-2; unclear D gene. Sequencing input: peripheral blood. This receptor was obtained from a man aged 35-49 years with active or convalescent COVID-19. In DNA, the CDR3 is TGTGCCAGCAGCTTAGATCGGCAGGCCTATAATTCACCCCTCCACTTT. Protein sequence: CASSLDRQAYNSPLHF.